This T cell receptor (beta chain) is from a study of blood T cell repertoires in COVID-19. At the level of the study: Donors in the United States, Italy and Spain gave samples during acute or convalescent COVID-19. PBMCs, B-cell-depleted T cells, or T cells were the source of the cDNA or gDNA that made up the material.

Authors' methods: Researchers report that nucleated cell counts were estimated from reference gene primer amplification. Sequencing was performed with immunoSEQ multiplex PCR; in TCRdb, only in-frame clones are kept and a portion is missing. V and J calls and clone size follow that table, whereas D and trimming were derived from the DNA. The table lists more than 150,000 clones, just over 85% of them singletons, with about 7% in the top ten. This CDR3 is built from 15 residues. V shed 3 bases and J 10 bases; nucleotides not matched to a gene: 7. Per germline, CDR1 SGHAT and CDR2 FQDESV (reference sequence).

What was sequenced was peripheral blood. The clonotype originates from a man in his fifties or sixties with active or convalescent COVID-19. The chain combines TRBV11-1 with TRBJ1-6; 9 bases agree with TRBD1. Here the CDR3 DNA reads TGTGCCAGCAGCTTCTACAGGGGGCAAGGATCACCCCTCCACTTT. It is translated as CASSFYRGQGSPLHF.